This TCR beta chain was identified in a study of T cells in Graves' hyperthyroidism and ophthalmopathy. RNA transcripts gave rise to amplified TCR beta CDR3 regions. The HTBI primer set was used in a first-round RT-PCR of the TCR CDR3. TCRdb ran MiXCR on the multiplex PCR reads and lists one entry per CDR3 protein. The sample shows 500,000 or so distinct CDR3 sequences, more than 15% of them seen only once. Trimming took off 0 bases at V and 2 bases at J, with 11 bases between the two ends. This CDR3 spans 16 amino acids. The germline V gene has CDR1 SGHDN and CDR2 FVKESK. The table lists this clonotype with many counts.

Material: blood. The gene calls are TRBV14 and TRBJ2-1; maybe TRBD2 (6 bases). The origin of this receptor is a woman younger than 35 with Graves' ophthalmopathy. This chain's CDR3 is CASSQEGLHPYNEQFF. The CDR3 DNA sequence: TGTGCCAGCAGCCAAGAGGGACTCCACCCCTACAATGAGCAGTTCTTC.